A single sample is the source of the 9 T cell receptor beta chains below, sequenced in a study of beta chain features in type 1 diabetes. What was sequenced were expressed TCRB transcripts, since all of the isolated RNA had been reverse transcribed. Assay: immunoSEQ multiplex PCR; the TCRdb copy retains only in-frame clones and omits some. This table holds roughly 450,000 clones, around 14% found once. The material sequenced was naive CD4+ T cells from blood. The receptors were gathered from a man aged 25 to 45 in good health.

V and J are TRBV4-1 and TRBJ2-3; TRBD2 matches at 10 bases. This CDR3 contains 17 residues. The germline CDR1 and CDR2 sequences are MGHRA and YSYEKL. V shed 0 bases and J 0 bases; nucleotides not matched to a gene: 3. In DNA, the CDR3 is TGCGCCAGCAGCCAAGAGACTAGCGGGTTTAGCACAGATACGCAGTATTTT. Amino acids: CASSQETSGFSTDTQYF.

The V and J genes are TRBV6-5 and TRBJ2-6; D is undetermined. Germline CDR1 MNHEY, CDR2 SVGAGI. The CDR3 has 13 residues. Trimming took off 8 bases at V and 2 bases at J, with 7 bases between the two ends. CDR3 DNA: TGTGCCAGCCAGGAGACTGGGGCCAACGTCCTGACTTTC. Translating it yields CASQETGANVLTF.

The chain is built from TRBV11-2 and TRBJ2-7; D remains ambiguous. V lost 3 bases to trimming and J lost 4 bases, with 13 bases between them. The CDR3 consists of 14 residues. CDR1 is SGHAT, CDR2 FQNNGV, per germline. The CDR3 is CASSFRNNLYEQYF. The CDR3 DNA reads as TGTGCCAGCAGCTTCAGAAACAACCTTTACGAGCAGTACTTC.

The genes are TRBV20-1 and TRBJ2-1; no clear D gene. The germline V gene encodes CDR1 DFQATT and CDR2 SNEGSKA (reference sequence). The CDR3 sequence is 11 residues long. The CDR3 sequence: CRDGSYNEQFF. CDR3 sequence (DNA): TGCAGGGACGGCTCCTACAATGAGCAGTTCTTC.

The CDR3 sequence: CASSFLTDTQYF. The CDR3 DNA reads as TGTGCCAGCAGCTTTTTAACAGATACGCAGTATTTT. The chain has TRBV7-8 and TRBJ2-3; unclear D gene. CDR1 is SGHVS, CDR2 FQNEAQ, per germline. The CDR3 has 12 residues. Trimming took 3 bases from V and 3 from J, leaving 4 bases between them.

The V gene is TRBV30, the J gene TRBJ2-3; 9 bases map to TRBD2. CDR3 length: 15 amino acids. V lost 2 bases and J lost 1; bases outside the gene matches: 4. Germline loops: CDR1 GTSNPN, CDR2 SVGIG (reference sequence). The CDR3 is CAWSLLAGGTDTQYF. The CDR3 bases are TGTGCCTGGAGTTTACTAGCGGGCGGCACAGATACGCAGTATTTT.

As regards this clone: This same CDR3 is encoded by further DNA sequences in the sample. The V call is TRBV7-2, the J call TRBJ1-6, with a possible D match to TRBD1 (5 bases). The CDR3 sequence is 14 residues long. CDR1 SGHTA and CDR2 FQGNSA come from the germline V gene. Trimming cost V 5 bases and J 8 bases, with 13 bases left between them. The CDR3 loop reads CASSHGGVYSPLHF. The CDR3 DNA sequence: TGTGCCAGCAGCCACGGGGGGGTTTATTCACCCCTCCACTTT. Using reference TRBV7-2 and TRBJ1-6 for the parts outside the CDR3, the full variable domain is GAGVSQSPSNKVTEKGKDVELRCDPISGHTALYWYRQSLGQGLEFLIYFQGNSAPDKSGLPSDRFSAERTGGSVSTLTIQRTQQEDSAVYLCASSHGGVYSPLHFGNGTRLTVT.

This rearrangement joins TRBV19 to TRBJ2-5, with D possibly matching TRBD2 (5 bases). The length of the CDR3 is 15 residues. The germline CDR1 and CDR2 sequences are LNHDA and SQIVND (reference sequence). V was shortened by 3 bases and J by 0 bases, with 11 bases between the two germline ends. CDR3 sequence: CASSIHGEYQETQYF. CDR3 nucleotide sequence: TGTGCCAGTAGTATTCATGGGGAGTACCAAGAGACCCAGTACTTC.

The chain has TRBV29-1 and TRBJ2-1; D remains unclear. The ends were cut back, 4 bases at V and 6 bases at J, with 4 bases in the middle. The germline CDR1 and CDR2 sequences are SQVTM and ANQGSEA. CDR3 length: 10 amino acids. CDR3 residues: CSVVRNEQFF. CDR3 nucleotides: TGCAGCGTTGTCCGCAATGAGCAGTTCTTC.